These T cell receptor beta chains were read from a single sample in a study of molecular identifiers for immune sequencing clone quantification. MiXCR was run by TCRdb on the PCR reads, yielding one entry per CDR3 protein. The top ten hold around 0.78% of the sample, which has some 580,000 distinct CDR3 sequences, roughly 27% seen once. Specimen: naive CD8+ T cells from blood, with Jurkat cell RNA spiked in. The receptors come from a human donor in good health. Some libraries in this study had Jurkat cell RNA spiked in. Each CDR3 is given with its conserved first and last residue. Each record gives: CDR3 protein, CDR3 DNA, D gene, clone size, V gene, J gene. The D gene is left open where the match is weak. The listing skips clone size in some rows; elsewhere it reads once, few, many or a size class.

CASSLDTGPGPLTATQYF	TGCGCCAGCAGCTTGGATACCGGGCCAGGACCACTCACAGCTACGCAGTATTTT	-	-	TRBV5-1	TRBJ2-3
CASSLAVGHPPLHF	TGTGCCAGCAGTTTAGCTGTCGGTCACCCACCCCTCCACTTT	-	-	TRBV12-3/TRBV12-4	TRBJ1-6
CSARGLPNEKLFF	TGCAGTGCTAGGGGGCTACCTAATGAAAAACTGTTTTTT	-	few	TRBV20-1	TRBJ1-4
CASSQGRLSGNTIYF	TGTGCCAGCAGCCAAGGGCGGCTCTCTGGAAACACCATATATTTT	-	few	TRBV3-1	TRBJ1-3
CASSRRPGQEISNQPQHF	TGCGCCAGCAGCCGGAGACCAGGACAGGAGATTAGCAATCAGCCCCAGCATTTT	TRBD1	many	TRBV4-1	TRBJ1-5
CASSTGTGEWEQYF	TGTGCCAGCAGCACCGGGACAGGAGAATGGGAGCAGTACTTC	TRBD1	-	TRBV7-2	TRBJ2-7
CASSYFSSKPQENYGYTF	TGTGCCAGCAGTTACTTCTCTTCAAAACCACAGGAGAACTATGGCTACACCTTC	-	many	TRBV6-2/TRBV6-3	TRBJ1-2
CASRPFYGQGHCEQYF	TGTGCCAGCAGACCCTTCTACGGACAGGGGCACTGCGAGCAGTACTTC	TRBD1	-	TRBV27	TRBJ2-7
CASSQVRGADSEAFF	TGCGCCAGCAGCCAAGTTCGGGGGGCCGATTCTGAAGCTTTCTTT	-	many	TRBV4-1	TRBJ1-1
CAWDLSGRYEQYF	TGTGCCTGGGACCTTAGCGGGAGGTACGAGCAGTACTTC	TRBD2	many	TRBV30	TRBJ2-7
CASSLTSGVPYNEQFF	TGTGCCAGCAGTCTTACTAGCGGGGTACCCTACAATGAGCAGTTCTTC	TRBD2	-	TRBV6-6	TRBJ2-1
CASSQEWGSSYEQYF	TGTGCCAGCAGCCAAGAGTGGGGGAGCTCCTACGAGCAGTACTTC	-	many	TRBV3-1	TRBJ2-7
CASSEALWTGKNAGANVLTF	TGTGCCAGCAGTGAAGCGCTGTGGACAGGGAAAAATGCTGGGGCCAACGTCCTGACTTTC	TRBD1	-	TRBV2	TRBJ2-6
CASSVTGVYSNQPQHF	TGTGCCAGCAGTGTAACAGGGGTCTATAGCAATCAGCCCCAGCATTTT	TRBD1	many	TRBV28	TRBJ1-5
CASSQGGGFEKLFF	TGCGCCAGCAGCCAAGGGGGGGGTTTTGAAAAACTGTTTTTT	-	few	TRBV4-3	TRBJ1-4
CASSIDGTEDSPLHF	TGTGCCAGTAGTATAGATGGGACAGAGGATTCACCCCTCCACTTT	TRBD1	few	TRBV19	TRBJ1-6
CASSYSGGSQPQHF	TGTGCCAGCAGTTACTCTGGGGGCTCTCAGCCCCAGCATTTT	-	many	TRBV6-2/TRBV6-3	TRBJ1-5
CASSVVRGPSYNEQFF	TGTGCCAGCAGCGTAGTGAGGGGCCCGTCCTACAATGAGCAGTTCTTC	-	-	TRBV7-9	TRBJ2-1
CASSQVSSYTEAFF	TGCGCCAGCAGCCAAGTTTCGTCCTACACTGAAGCTTTCTTT	-	-	TRBV4-1	TRBJ1-1
CASSSPGGSGNEKLFF	TGTGCCAGCAGCTCACCCGGGGGCTCGGGGAATGAAAAACTGTTTTTT	-	few	TRBV9	TRBJ1-4
CASSLTSETDTQYF	TGTGCCAGCAGCTTGACTAGCGAGACAGATACGCAGTATTTT	TRBD2	few	TRBV5-6	TRBJ2-3
CASSYGTGRNSPLHF	TGTGCCAGCAGCTACGGGACAGGGCGTAATTCACCCCTCCACTTT	TRBD1	-	TRBV12-3/TRBV12-4	TRBJ1-6
CASRAGFGAPLHF	TGTGCCAGTAGGGCAGGATTCGGCGCACCCCTCCACTTT	-	few	TRBV19	TRBJ1-6
CASSPSAGKNSPLHF	TGTGCCAGCAGTCCCTCGGCGGGGAAGAATTCACCCCTCCACTTT	-	few	TRBV12-3/TRBV12-4	TRBJ1-6
CASSPRGLAGDTDTQYF	TGTGCCAGCAGCCCACGGGGACTAGCGGGAGACACAGATACGCAGTATTTT	TRBD2	-	TRBV13	TRBJ2-3
CASTRGPYGELFF	TGTGCCAGCACAAGAGGACCGTACGGGGAGCTGTTTTTT	-	few	TRBV7-6	TRBJ2-2
CASSLRGPSSVEQYF	TGTGCCAGCAGCCTTAGGGGCCCGTCCTCTGTCGAGCAGTACTTC	-	-	TRBV27	TRBJ2-7
CASSWRGTEAFF	TGTGCCAGCAGCTGGAGGGGCACTGAAGCTTTCTTT	-	few	TRBV5-3	TRBJ1-1
CASSQDRGRNTEAFF	TGCGCCAGCAGCCAAGATCGGGGCCGAAACACTGAAGCTTTCTTT	-	-	TRBV4-3	TRBJ1-1
CASSYSGSPPDTQYF	TGTGCCAGCAGCTATAGCGGGAGTCCCCCAGATACGCAGTATTTT	TRBD2	many	TRBV12-3/TRBV12-4	TRBJ2-3